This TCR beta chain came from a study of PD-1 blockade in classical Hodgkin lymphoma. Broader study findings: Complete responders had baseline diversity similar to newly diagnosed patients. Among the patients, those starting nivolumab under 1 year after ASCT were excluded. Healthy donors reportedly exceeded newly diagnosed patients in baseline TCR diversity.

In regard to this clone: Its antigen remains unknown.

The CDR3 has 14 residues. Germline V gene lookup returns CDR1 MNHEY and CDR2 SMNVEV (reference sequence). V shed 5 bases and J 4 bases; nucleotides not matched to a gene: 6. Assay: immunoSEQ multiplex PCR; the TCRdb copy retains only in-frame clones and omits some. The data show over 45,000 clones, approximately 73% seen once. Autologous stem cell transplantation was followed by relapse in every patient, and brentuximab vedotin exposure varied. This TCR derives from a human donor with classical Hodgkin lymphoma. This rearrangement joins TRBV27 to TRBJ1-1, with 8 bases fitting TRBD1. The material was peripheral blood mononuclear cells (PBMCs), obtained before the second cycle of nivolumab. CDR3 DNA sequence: TGTGCCAGCAGTCTCCTGGGGACAGGCACTGAAGCTTTCTTT. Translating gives CASSLLGTGTEAFF.